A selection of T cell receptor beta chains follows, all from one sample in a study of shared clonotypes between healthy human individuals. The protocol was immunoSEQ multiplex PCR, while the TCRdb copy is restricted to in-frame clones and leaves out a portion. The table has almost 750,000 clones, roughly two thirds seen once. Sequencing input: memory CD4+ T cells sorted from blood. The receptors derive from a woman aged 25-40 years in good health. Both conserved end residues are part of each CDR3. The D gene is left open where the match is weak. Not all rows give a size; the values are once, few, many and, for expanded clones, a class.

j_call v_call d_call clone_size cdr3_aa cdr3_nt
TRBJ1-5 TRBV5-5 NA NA CASSPGTLGNQPQHF TGTGCCAGCAGCCCCGGGACCTTGGGCAATCAGCCCCAGCATTTT
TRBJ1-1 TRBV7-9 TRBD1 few CASSLGQGPAFF TGTGCCAGCAGCTTAGGACAGGGTCCGGCTTTCTTT
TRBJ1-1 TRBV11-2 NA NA CASSLARENTEAFF TGTGCCAGCAGTTTGGCGAGGGAGAACACTGAAGCTTTCTTT
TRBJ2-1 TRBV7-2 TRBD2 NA CASSYQYGLANNEQFF TGTGCCAGCAGCTACCAGTACGGACTAGCCAACAATGAGCAGTTCTTC
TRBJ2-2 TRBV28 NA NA CASSSKPNGLRAGELFF TGTGCCAGCAGTTCGAAACCCAACGGACTGCGAGCAGGGGAGCTGTTTTTT
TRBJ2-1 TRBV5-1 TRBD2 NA CASSLVLAGANEQFF TGCGCCAGCAGCTTGGTCCTAGCGGGAGCCAATGAGCAGTTCTTC
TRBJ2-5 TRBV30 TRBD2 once CAWSRPRTRLSKYF TGTGCCTGGAGTAGACCTCGGACTAGGCTCTCTAAGTACTTC
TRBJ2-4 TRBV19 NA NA CASSMDGGVLAKNIQYF TGTGCCAGTAGTATGGATGGGGGCGTGTTGGCCAAAAACATTCAGTACTTC
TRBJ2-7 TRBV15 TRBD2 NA CATSLGLAAYEQYF TGTGCCACCAGCCTAGGACTAGCGGCCTACGAGCAGTACTTC
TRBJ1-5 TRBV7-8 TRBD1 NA CASSEDREGQPQHF TGTGCCAGCAGCGAAGACAGGGAGGGCCAGCCCCAGCATTTT
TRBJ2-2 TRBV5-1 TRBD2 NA CASSWGPLAGAGELFF TGCGCCAGCAGCTGGGGACCTCTAGCGGGAGCCGGGGAGCTGTTTTTT
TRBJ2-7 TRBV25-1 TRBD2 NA CASSEPGTSGTFDEQYF TGTGCCAGCAGTGAACCTGGGACTAGCGGGACCTTCGACGAGCAGTACTTC
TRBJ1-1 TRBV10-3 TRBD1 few CAISDPGTGNTEAFF TGTGCCATCAGTGACCCCGGGACAGGCAACACTGAAGCTTTCTTT
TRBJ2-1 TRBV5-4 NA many CASSGGGGGYNEQFF TGTGCCAGCAGCGGAGGGGGAGGAGGCTACAATGAGCAGTTCTTC
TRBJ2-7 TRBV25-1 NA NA CASSEEQGMVHEQYF TGTGCCAGCAGTGAGGAGCAGGGGATGGTCCACGAGCAGTACTTC
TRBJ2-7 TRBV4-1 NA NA CASSQLPGSGVHEQYF TGCGCCAGCAGCCAACTCCCCGGCTCAGGGGTCCACGAGCAGTACTTC
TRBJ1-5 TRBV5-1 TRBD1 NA CASSLGTGVNQPQHF TGCGCCAGCAGCCTGGGGACAGGAGTAAATCAGCCCCAGCATTTT
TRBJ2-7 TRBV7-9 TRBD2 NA CASSLAPGSGRPNPYEQYF TGTGCCAGCAGCTTAGCGCCAGGTAGCGGGAGGCCGAACCCCTACGAGCAGTACTTC
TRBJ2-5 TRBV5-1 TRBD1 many CASSTGTVPQETQYF TGCGCCAGCAGCACAGGGACAGTTCCACAAGAGACCCAGTACTTC